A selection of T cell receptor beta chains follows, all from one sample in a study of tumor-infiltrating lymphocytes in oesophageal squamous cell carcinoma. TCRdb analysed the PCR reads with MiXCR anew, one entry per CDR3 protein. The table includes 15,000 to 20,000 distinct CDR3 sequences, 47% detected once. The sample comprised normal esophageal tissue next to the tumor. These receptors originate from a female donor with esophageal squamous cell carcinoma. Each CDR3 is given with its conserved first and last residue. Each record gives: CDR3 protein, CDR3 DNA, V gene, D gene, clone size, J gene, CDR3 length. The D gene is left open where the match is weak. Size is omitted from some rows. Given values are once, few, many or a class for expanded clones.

CASSLRAPTGGTGEQFF	TGTGCCAGCAGCTTAAGGGCTCCGACAGGGGGCACCGGTGAGCAGTTCTTC	TRBV7-6	TRBD1	once	TRBJ2-1	17
CATSNDRGGYEQYF	TGTGCCACCAGCAACGACAGGGGAGGGTACGAGCAGTACTTC	TRBV15	NA	NA	TRBJ2-7	14
CASSAGYEQFF	TGTGCCAGCAGCGCAGGATATGAGCAGTTCTTC	TRBV7-8	NA	NA	TRBJ2-1	11
CASSLQRQPQHF	TGTGCCAGCAGCTTACAACGTCAGCCCCAGCATTTT	TRBV7-2	NA	NA	TRBJ1-5	12
CASSLERQAGEQFF	TGTGCCAGCAGCTTAGAGCGGCAGGCCGGTGAGCAGTTCTTC	TRBV7-2	NA	medium-sized	TRBJ2-1	14
CASSPGPVPEAFF	TGTGCCAGCAGCCCCGGGCCAGTTCCTGAAGCTTTCTTT	TRBV12-3/TRBV12-4	NA	NA	TRBJ1-1	13
CASSFRQGSGTDTQYF	TGTGCCAGCAGTTTCCGACAGGGGAGCGGCACAGATACGCAGTATTTT	TRBV7-2	TRBD1	NA	TRBJ2-3	16
CASSLQGGGTGTDTQYF	TGTGCCAGCAGTTTACAGGGGGGCGGGACGGGCACAGATACGCAGTATTTT	TRBV28	NA	few	TRBJ2-3	17
CSASLRGGYEQYF	TGCAGTGCTAGTCTGCGGGGGGGGTACGAGCAGTACTTC	TRBV20-1	TRBD2	NA	TRBJ2-7	13
CASSLAAGVNEQFF	TGTGCCAGCAGCTTAGCGGCAGGGGTGAATGAGCAGTTCTTC	TRBV7-6	NA	NA	TRBJ2-1	14
CASTWGQGSYGYTF	TGTGCCAGCACATGGGGCCAGGGGAGCTATGGCTACACCTTC	TRBV6-2/TRBV6-3	NA	many	TRBJ1-2	14
CAWSVGGAGAFF	TGTGCCTGGAGTGTTGGGGGGGCCGGGGCTTTCTTT	TRBV30	NA	NA	TRBJ1-1	12
CASSSRQGAGGNQPQHF	TGTGCCAGCAGCTCTAGACAGGGGGCGGGGGGAAATCAGCCCCAGCATTTT	TRBV7-2	TRBD1	NA	TRBJ1-5	17
CASSLYRQETQYF	TGTGCCAGCAGCTTGTACAGACAAGAGACCCAGTACTTC	TRBV7-3	NA	few	TRBJ2-5	13
CASSLRQGAYEQFF	TGTGCCAGCAGCCTTCGACAGGGAGCCTACGAGCAGTTCTTC	TRBV7-6	TRBD1	NA	TRBJ2-1	14
CASSPGKGTSGRGTDTQYF	TGTGCCAGCAGCCCGGGGAAAGGGACTAGCGGGCGGGGCACAGATACGCAGTATTTT	TRBV7-2	TRBD2	NA	TRBJ2-3	19
CASSPLLSGANVLTF	TGTGCCAGCAGTCCTCTACTCTCTGGGGCCAACGTCCTGACTTTC	TRBV6-1	NA	NA	TRBJ2-6	15
CASSWQWTGRETQYF	TGTGCCAGCAGTTGGCAATGGACAGGGCGAGAGACCCAGTACTTC	TRBV27	TRBD1	few	TRBJ2-5	15
CASSLENSGVDGYTF	TGTGCCAGCAGCTTAGAAAATTCAGGGGTCGATGGCTACACCTTC	TRBV7-6	NA	NA	TRBJ1-2	15
CASSLRPTGELFF	TGTGCCAGCAGCTTAAGGCCCACCGGGGAGCTGTTTTTT	TRBV7-9	NA	NA	TRBJ2-2	13
CASNQVAGGGGEQFF	TGTGCCAGCAACCAAGTAGCGGGAGGGGGGGGTGAGCAGTTCTTC	TRBV7-2	TRBD2	medium-sized	TRBJ2-1	15
CAISAFGQGNEQYF	TGTGCCATCAGTGCGTTCGGACAGGGGAACGAGCAGTACTTC	TRBV10-3	TRBD1	NA	TRBJ2-7	14
CASSYGTTDTQYF	TGTGCCAGCAGTTACGGAACCACAGATACGCAGTACTTC	TRBV6-8	NA	NA	TRBJ2-5	13
CASSPTSGGGGTQYF	TGTGCCAGCAGTCCCACCAGTGGGGGAGGAGGGACCCAGTACTTC	TRBV7-1	NA	NA	TRBJ2-5	15
CASSEWAEETQYF	TGTGCCAGCAGTGAGTGGGCAGAAGAGACCCAGTACTTC	TRBV6-4	NA	NA	TRBJ2-5	13
CAISVGLAGPGEETQYF	TGTGCCATCAGTGTAGGGCTAGCGGGCCCGGGCGAAGAGACCCAGTACTTC	TRBV10-3	TRBD2	NA	TRBJ2-5	17
CASSGPHEQYF	TGTGCCAGCAGTGGGCCTCACGAGCAGTACTTC	TRBV6-4	NA	many	TRBJ2-7	11
CASSSGQHNEQFF	TGTGCCAGCAGCTCCGGACAGCACAATGAGCAGTTCTTC	TRBV7-2	NA	few	TRBJ2-1	13
CASSRQETQYF	TGTGCCAGCAGCCGCCAAGAGACCCAGTACTTC	TRBV6-2/TRBV6-3	NA	once	TRBJ2-5	11
CASSQDQGSTGANVLTF	TGCGCCAGCAGCCAAGATCAGGGTAGTACTGGGGCCAACGTCCTGACTTTC	TRBV4-3	NA	NA	TRBJ2-6	17
CATAGQGNTGELFF	TGTGCCACAGCGGGACAGGGGAACACCGGGGAGCTGTTTTTT	TRBV10-3	TRBD1	NA	TRBJ2-2	14
CASSFGGSYGYTF	TGTGCCAGCAGCTTCGGGGGGAGCTATGGCTACACCTTC	TRBV7-3	NA	NA	TRBJ1-2	13
CASSELMGALYNEQFF	TGTGCCAGCAGTGAACTTATGGGCGCACTCTACAATGAGCAGTTCTTC	TRBV6-1	NA	few	TRBJ2-1	16
CASSINWGGNEQYF	TGTGCCAGCAGTATAAATTGGGGGGGGAATGAGCAGTACTTC	TRBV28	TRBD2	NA	TRBJ2-7	14
CASSNIVFRGSSYEQYF	TGTGCCAGCAGCAACATCGTATTCAGGGGGAGCTCCTACGAGCAGTACTTC	TRBV6-1	TRBD1	few	TRBJ2-7	17
CASGKRERETQYF	TGTGCCAGTGGGAAGCGGGAGAGGGAGACCCAGTACTTC	TRBV6-1	TRBD2	many	TRBJ2-5	13
CASSESRGAGGFETQYF	TGCGCCAGCAGTGAGTCTCGCGGAGCGGGGGGTTTTGAGACCCAGTACTTC	TRBV10-2	TRBD2	medium-sized	TRBJ2-5	17
CASSPPRRPSGANVLTF	TGTGCCAGCAGTCCCCCTAGACGGCCCTCTGGGGCCAACGTCCTGACTTTC	TRBV7-2	NA	once	TRBJ2-6	17
CASSQEPGGTYEQYF	TGTGCCAGCAGCCAGGAGCCAGGGGGCACCTACGAGCAGTACTTC	TRBV6-4	TRBD1	many	TRBJ2-7	15
CASSFGRVGSSTDTQYF	TGCGCCAGCAGCTTTGGGCGGGTGGGCTCTAGCACAGATACGCAGTATTTT	TRBV5-1	NA	many	TRBJ2-3	17
CATGRTGLETQYF	TGTGCCACTGGAAGGACAGGGCTAGAGACCCAGTACTTC	TRBV27	TRBD1	many	TRBJ2-5	13
CASSAQGRDTEAFF	TGTGCCAGCAGTGCGCAGGGGAGGGACACTGAAGCTTTCTTT	TRBV12-3/TRBV12-4	NA	many	TRBJ1-1	14
CASSLAGSVTDTQYF	TGTGCCAGCAGCTTAGCCGGATCAGTCACAGATACGCAGTATTTT	TRBV7-2	NA	few	TRBJ2-3	15
CASSHGQGNSPLHF	TGTGCCAGCAGCCATGGACAGGGAAATTCACCCCTCCACTTC	TRBV3-1	TRBD1	NA	TRBJ2-1	14
CASSKGKGNEKLFF	TGTGCCAGCAGCAAAGGCAAAGGGAATGAAAAACTGTTTTTT	TRBV5-6	NA	NA	TRBJ1-4	14
CASSLVSPRGKETQYF	TGTGCCAGCAGCTTAGTTAGTCCCAGGGGTAAAGAGACCCAGTACTTC	TRBV7-6	NA	few	TRBJ2-5	16
CASSRLAGETQYF	TGTGCCAGCAGTCGACTAGCGGGAGAGACCCAGTACTTC	TRBV12-3/TRBV12-4	TRBD2	NA	TRBJ2-5	13
CATGDGRAVPDTQYF	TGTGCCACCGGTGATGGGAGGGCGGTCCCAGATACGCAGTATTTT	TRBV10-3	TRBD2	few	TRBJ2-3	15
CASSYSGTVLEQYF	TGTGCCAGCAGTTACTCAGGGACAGTTCTCGAGCAGTACTTC	TRBV6-6	TRBD1	many	TRBJ2-7	14
CASSSPGVDTQYF	TGTGCCAGCAGCTCCCCGGGGGTAGATACGCAGTATTTT	TRBV11-2	NA	NA	TRBJ2-3	13
CASSLETSGPSTDTQYF	TGTGCCAGCAGCTTGGAGACTAGCGGCCCAAGCACAGATACGCAGTATTTT	TRBV7-8	TRBD2	few	TRBJ2-3	17
CASSYDRWQFF	TGTGCCAGCAGTTATGACAGGTGGCAGTTCTTC	TRBV2	NA	many	TRBJ2-1	11
CASSKGQLHSYEQYF	TGTGCCAGCAGCAAAGGGCAGCTACACTCATACGAGCAGTACTTC	TRBV12-3/TRBV12-4	NA	many	TRBJ2-7	15
CASSHRQGIYGYTF	TGTGCCAGCAGCCATCGACAGGGGATATATGGCTACACCTTC	TRBV14	TRBD1	few	TRBJ1-2	14
CASSRDTQYF	TGTGCCAGCTCAAGGGATACGCAGTATTTT	TRBV12-3/TRBV12-4	NA	NA	TRBJ2-3	10
CASSAQGGKYGYTF	TGTGCCAGCAGTGCACAGGGGGGAAAGTATGGCTACACCTTC	TRBV6-1	TRBD1	few	TRBJ1-2	14
CASSLELGNQPQHF	TGTGCCAGCAGCTTAGAGTTGGGCAATCAGCCCCAGCATTTT	TRBV7-8	NA	NA	TRBJ1-5	14